Listed here are 20 T cell receptor beta chains from one sample, sequenced in a study of blood T cell repertoires in COVID-19. Clones were sequenced by immunoSEQ multiplex PCR, and TCRdb holds only the in-frame ones, with some missing. The sample carries 150,000 or so clones, almost 85% recorded once. The material sequenced was peripheral blood. The receptors originated from a human donor with acute or convalescent COVID-19. The donor label of this sample is uncertain.

The chain recombines TRBV5-1 with TRBJ1-2, with 8 bases aligning to TRBD1. V lost 0 bases to trimming and J lost 4 bases; unmatched junction nucleotides: 5. The CDR3 length is 15 residues. Germline CDR1 SGHRS, CDR2 YFSETQ. In DNA, the CDR3 is TGCGCCAGCAGCTTGGGGGCCGACAGGGGCTATGGCTACACCTTC. Encoded protein: CASSLGADRGYGYTF.

J is TRBJ2-3 and V is TRBV7-2; TRBD2 aligns across 14 bases. V dropped 4 bases and J dropped 4; count of bases not matched to a gene: 4. This CDR3 has 16 residues. The germline gives CDR1 SGHTA, CDR2 FQGNSA. CDR3 loop: CASSSRLAGGPDTQYF. For the CDR3, the DNA is TGTGCCAGCAGCTCCCGACTAGCGGGGGGGCCAGATACGCAGTATTTT. Full variable domain (rest looked up from reference TRBV7-2 and TRBJ2-3): GAGVSQSPSNKVTEKGKDVELRCDPISGHTALYWYRQSLGQGLEFLIYFQGNSAPDKSGLPSDRFSAERTGGSVSTLTIQRTQQEDSAVYLCASSSRLAGGPDTQYFGPGTRLTVL.

This chain links TRBV14 with TRBJ1-4; D is undetermined. The CDR3 consists of 14 residues. Per the germline V gene, CDR1 is SGHDN and CDR2 is FVKESK. V shed 0 bases and J shed 10 bases, with 12 bases lying between them. The CDR3, as DNA: TGTGCCAGCAGCCAAGATATGGGCTCAAGAAAACTGTTTTTT. Its translation is CASSQDMGSRKLFF.

V usage is TRBV5-1 and J usage is TRBJ2-5; possibly TRBD2 for D (6 bases). The CDR3 consists of 15 residues. The ends were cut back, 4 bases at V and 5 bases at J, with 18 bases in the middle. Per germline, CDR1 SGHRS and CDR2 YFSETQ. CDR3 loop: CASSTGGLPGETQYF. CDR3 sequence (DNA): TGCGCCAGCAGCACCGGGGGACTCCCGGGGGAGACCCAGTACTTC.

V is TRBV5-1 and J is TRBJ2-7, with 10 nucleotides matching TRBD2. Trimming at V came to 4 bases and at J to 4 bases, leaving 17 bases not matched to a gene. Per germline, CDR1 SGHRS and CDR2 YFSETQ. The CDR3 spans 18 residues. DNA of the CDR3: TGCGCCAGCAGCAGAATGCTAGCGGGGGCCCTAACGCAATACGAGCAGTACTTC. Translated: CASSRMLAGALTQYEQYF.

Only one count was recorded for this clone. The V and J genes are TRBV6-6 and TRBJ2-5; 8 positions agree with TRBD2. The junction had 11 bases not matched to a gene; V was cut back by 10 bases and J by 4 bases. Germline assignment: CDR1 MNHNY and CDR2 SVGAGI (reference sequence). The CDR3 totals 14 residues. CDR3 sequence: CATSGAGGTETQYF. In DNA form, the CDR3 reads TGTGCCACCTCTGGGGCGGGGGGCACAGAGACCCAGTACTTC.

The rearrangement joins TRBV18 to TRBJ1-1, with 7 bases that match TRBD1. The CDR3 extends over 16 amino acids. Germline lookup yields CDR1 KGHSH and CDR2 LQKENI. Losses at the gene ends were 3 bases for V and 5 bases for J; bases not matched to a gene: 12. The CDR3 loop reads CASSPPGTIRGTEAFF. CDR3 sequence (DNA): TGTGCCAGCTCACCTCCCGGGACCATCAGGGGGACTGAAGCTTTCTTT.

The chain is built from TRBV3-1 (or the pseudogene TRBV3-2) and TRBJ2-3, with a possible D match to TRBD2 (7 bases). Between the trimmed V and J ends, which lost 2 bases and 2 bases, there was a span of 26 bases. Germline lookup yields CDR1 LGHDT and CDR2 YNNKEL (reference sequence). CDR3 length: 20 residues. CDR3 nucleotide sequence: TGTGCCAGCAGCCAAATAAGAGGGGGTGCGGGGGCCGTAGACACAGATACGCAGTATTTT. Encoded protein: CASSQIRGGAGAVDTDTQYF.

The gene calls are TRBV29-1 and TRBJ1-1, with TRBD1 identical over 7 bases. There are 14 residues in the CDR3. Germline trimming cut 5 bases from V and 3 bases from J; bases unmatched to any gene: 9. The germline CDR1 and CDR2 sequences are SQVTM and ANQGSEA. The CDR3 sequence: CSVYPGQWDTEAFF. Here the CDR3 DNA reads TGCAGCGTTTACCCGGGACAGTGGGACACTGAAGCTTTCTTT.

This sequence joins TRBV20-1 and TRBJ2-1; 7 bases line up with TRBD2. The ends lost 3 bases at V and 6 bases at J; junction bases unmatched: 5. CDR3 length: 13 amino acids. Germline CDR1 DFQATT, CDR2 SNEGSKA (reference sequence). This CDR3 is CSASTSEGNEQFF. CDR3 bases: TGCAGTGCTAGTACTAGCGAGGGCAATGAGCAGTTCTTC.

The J gene is TRBJ1-5, the V gene TRBV19; 7 bases fit TRBD1. The V gene's germline CDR1 is LNHDA and CDR2 SQIVND (reference sequence). There are 14 residues in the CDR3. V gave up 5 bases and J gave up 2 bases; unmatched junction bases: 3. The chain's CDR3 is CASSSDRGNQPQHF. CDR3 bases: TGTGCCAGTAGTTCTGACAGGGGCAATCAGCCCCAGCATTTT.

V usage is TRBV20-1 and J usage is TRBJ2-7; D is perhaps TRBD1 (6 bases). The CDR3 has 12 residues. Trimming removed 3 bases from V and 6 bases from J, with 12 bases in between. The V gene's germline CDR1 is DFQATT and CDR2 SNEGSKA (reference sequence). CDR3 DNA sequence: TGCAGTGCTAGTGGGGGCCCGGGCGAGCAGTACTTC. The encoded protein is CSASGGPGEQYF.

The chain joins TRBV14 to TRBJ1-1; D uncertain. The germline V gene has CDR1 SGHDN and CDR2 FVKESK. The CDR3 covers 14 residues. Trimming left V 2 bases short and J 5 bases short, with 12 bases between. CDR3 amino acids: CASSQSSFGTEAFF. The CDR3 DNA is TGTGCCAGCAGCCAAAGCTCCTTCGGGACTGAAGCTTTCTTT.

This clone was observed once. The V gene is TRBV29-1, the J gene TRBJ1-5; D is perhaps TRBD1 (6 bases). The germline V and J ends were trimmed by 7 bases and 2 bases, with 15 bases remaining between them. The CDR3 spans 14 residues. CDR1 SQVTM and CDR2 ANQGSEA come from the germline V gene. CDR3 sequence: CSGYRVWGNQPQHF. The CDR3, as DNA: TGCAGCGGGTACAGGGTTTGGGGCAATCAGCCCCAGCATTTT.

The rearrangement joins TRBV12-5 to TRBJ1-2, with TRBD1 matching 7 bases. V shed 1 base, J shed 4 bases, and the junction held 18 bases outside the gene matches. This CDR3 comprises 19 residues. Germline CDR1 LGHNT, CDR2 FRNRAP. The CDR3 reads CASGLAPGTASRPLYGYTF. CDR3 nucleotides: TGTGCTAGTGGTTTGGCCCCCGGGACAGCCTCTCGGCCTCTCTATGGCTACACCTTC.

V usage is TRBV29-1 and J usage is TRBJ2-7; the match to TRBD1 covers 9 bases. This CDR3 spans 14 amino acids. The J segment lost 2 bases and the V segment lost 4 bases, leaving 6 bases of the junction unmatched. Looked up from germline, CDR1 is SQVTM and CDR2 is ANQGSEA. The CDR3 nucleotides read TGCAGCGTTGGACGACAGGGGGTTACCTACGAGCAGTACTTC. It encodes CSVGRQGVTYEQYF.

The rearrangement uses TRBV5-1 and TRBJ1-4; D is possibly TRBD1 (5 bases). Germline values: CDR1 SGHRS, CDR2 YFSETQ. The CDR3 has 14 amino acids. The germline V and J ends were trimmed by 3 bases and 8 bases, with 14 bases remaining between them. In nucleotides, the CDR3 is TGCGCCAGCAGCTGGCAGGGTGCGCGGGAAAAACTGTTTTTT. It specifies CASSWQGAREKLFF.

J is TRBJ1-1 and V is TRBV5-1, with a weak D call TRBD1 (6 bases). Trimming removed 4 bases from V and 2 bases from J, with 12 bases in between. Germline-derived CDR1 and CDR2 are SGHRS and YFSETQ. This CDR3 region has 14 residues. CDR3 loop: CASSLGHLNTEAFF. CDR3 sequence (DNA): TGCGCCAGCAGCCTGGGACATTTAAACACTGAAGCTTTCTTT.

The chain uses TRBV9 and TRBJ2-7; 10 bases map to TRBD1. CDR1 SGDLS and CDR2 YYNGEE come from the germline V gene. The CDR3 covers 13 residues. The ends lost 4 bases at V and 7 bases at J; junction bases unmatched: 5. CDR3 sequence reads: CASSLGTGEEQYF. Here the CDR3 DNA reads TGTGCCAGCAGCTTAGGGACAGGGGAGGAGCAGTACTTC.

This clone was observed a few times. This chain uses TRBV19 with TRBJ1-2; D is perhaps TRBD1 (5 bases). The CDR3 loop spans 14 amino acids. Trimming took 3 bases from V and 5 from J, leaving 13 bases between them. The germline gives CDR1 LNHDA, CDR2 SQIVND (reference sequence). As DNA, the CDR3 is TGTGCCAGTAGTATGTCTAGGGGCGTTTATGGCTACACCTTC. Translating it yields CASSMSRGVYGYTF. Full variable domain (missing parts from reference TRBV19 and TRBJ1-2): DGGITQSPKYLFRKEGQNVTLSCEQNLNHDAMYWYRQDPGQGLRLIYYSQIVNDFQKGDIAEGYSVSREKKESFPLTVTSAQKNPTAFYLCASSMSRGVYGYTFGSGTRLTVV.